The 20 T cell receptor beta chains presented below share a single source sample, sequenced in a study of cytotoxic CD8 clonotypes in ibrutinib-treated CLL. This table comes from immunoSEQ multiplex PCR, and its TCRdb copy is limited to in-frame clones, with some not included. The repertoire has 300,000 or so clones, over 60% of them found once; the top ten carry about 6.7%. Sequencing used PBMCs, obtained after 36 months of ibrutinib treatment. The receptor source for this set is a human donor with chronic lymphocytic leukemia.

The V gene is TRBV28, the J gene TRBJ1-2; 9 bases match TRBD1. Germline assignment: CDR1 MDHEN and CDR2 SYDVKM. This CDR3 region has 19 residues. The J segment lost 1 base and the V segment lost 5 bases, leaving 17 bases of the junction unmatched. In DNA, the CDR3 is TGTGCCAGCAGTCTTACCAAGCACAGGGGGCTGGGGGGTAACTATGGCTACACCTTC. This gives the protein CASSLTKHRGLGGNYGYTF.

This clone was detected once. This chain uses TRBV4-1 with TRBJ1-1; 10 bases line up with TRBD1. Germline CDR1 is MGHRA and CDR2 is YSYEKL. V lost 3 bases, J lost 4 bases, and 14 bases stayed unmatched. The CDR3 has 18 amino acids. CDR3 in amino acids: CASSHSRDRGWFGTEAFF. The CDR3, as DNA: TGCGCCAGCAGCCACTCTCGGGACAGGGGATGGTTCGGCACTGAAGCTTTCTTT.

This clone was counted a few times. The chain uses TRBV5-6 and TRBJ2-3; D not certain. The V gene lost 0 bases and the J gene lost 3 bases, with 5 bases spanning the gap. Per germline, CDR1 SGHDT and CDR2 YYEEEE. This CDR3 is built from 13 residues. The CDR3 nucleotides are TGTGCCAGCAGCTTGGGTTTGACAGATACGCAGTATTTT. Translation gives CASSLGLTDTQYF.

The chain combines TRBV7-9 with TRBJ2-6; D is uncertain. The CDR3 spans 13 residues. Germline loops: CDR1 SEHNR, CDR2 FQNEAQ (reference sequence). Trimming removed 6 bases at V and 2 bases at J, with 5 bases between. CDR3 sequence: CASRPAGANVLTF. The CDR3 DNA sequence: TGTGCCAGCAGACCAGCTGGGGCCAACGTCCTGACTTTC.

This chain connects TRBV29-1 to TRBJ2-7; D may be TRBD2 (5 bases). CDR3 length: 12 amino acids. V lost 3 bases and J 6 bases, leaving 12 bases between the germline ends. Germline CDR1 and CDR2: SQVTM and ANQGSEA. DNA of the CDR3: TGCAGCGTTGATCGAGGGTCCGGCGAGCAGTACTTC. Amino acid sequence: CSVDRGSGEQYF.

The CDR3 DNA is TGTGCCAGTACCGAGACAGGGGTAAACTATGGCTACACCTTC. It yields the protein CASTETGVNYGYTF. The chain joins TRBV19 to TRBJ1-2; 8 nucleotides match TRBD1. The CDR3 is 14 residues long. The ends lost 7 bases at V and 2 bases at J; junction bases unmatched: 6. Germline V lookup: CDR1 LNHDA, CDR2 SQIVND (reference sequence).

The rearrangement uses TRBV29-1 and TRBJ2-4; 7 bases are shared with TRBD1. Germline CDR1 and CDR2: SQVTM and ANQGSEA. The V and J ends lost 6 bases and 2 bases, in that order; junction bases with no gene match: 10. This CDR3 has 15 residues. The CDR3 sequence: CSVLDRVPTKNIQYF. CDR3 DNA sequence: TGCAGCGTACTAGACAGGGTCCCGACCAAAAACATTCAGTACTTC.

In nucleotides, the CDR3 is TGTGCCAGCAGCTTGGAGGGGACAGCAGCTTTCTTT. Protein: CASSLEGTAAFF. The J gene is TRBJ1-1, the V gene TRBV5-6; 7 nucleotides match TRBD1. J was trimmed by 10 bases and V by 0 bases; bases with no gene match: 3. The CDR3 sequence is 12 residues long. Germline CDR1 and CDR2: SGHDT and YYEEEE.

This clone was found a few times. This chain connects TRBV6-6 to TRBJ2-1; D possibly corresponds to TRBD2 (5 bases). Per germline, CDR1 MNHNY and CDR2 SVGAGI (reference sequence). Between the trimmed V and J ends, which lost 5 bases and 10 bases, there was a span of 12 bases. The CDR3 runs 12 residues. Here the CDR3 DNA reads TGTGCCAGCAGTCCCCTAGCTTTCGAGCAGTTCTTC. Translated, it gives CASSPLAFEQFF.

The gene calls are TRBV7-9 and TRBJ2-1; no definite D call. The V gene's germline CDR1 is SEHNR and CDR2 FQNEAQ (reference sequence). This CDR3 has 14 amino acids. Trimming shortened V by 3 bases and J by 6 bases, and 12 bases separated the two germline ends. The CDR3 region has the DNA TGTGCCAGCAGCTTCGAATCCTCGTTCAATGAGCAGTTCTTC. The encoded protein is CASSFESSFNEQFF.

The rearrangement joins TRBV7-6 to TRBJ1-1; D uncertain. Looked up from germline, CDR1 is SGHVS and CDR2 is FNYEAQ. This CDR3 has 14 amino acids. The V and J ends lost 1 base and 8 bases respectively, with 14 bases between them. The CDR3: CASSLDSGSSEAFF. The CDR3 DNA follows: TGTGCCAGCAGCTTAGATAGCGGCAGCTCGGAAGCTTTCTTT.

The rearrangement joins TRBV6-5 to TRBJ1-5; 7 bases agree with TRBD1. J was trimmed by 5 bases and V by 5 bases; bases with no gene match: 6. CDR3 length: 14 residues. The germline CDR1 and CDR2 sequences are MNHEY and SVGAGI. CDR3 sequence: CASSTGTAYQPQHF. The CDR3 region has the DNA TGTGCCAGCAGTACCGGGACAGCCTATCAGCCCCAGCATTTT.

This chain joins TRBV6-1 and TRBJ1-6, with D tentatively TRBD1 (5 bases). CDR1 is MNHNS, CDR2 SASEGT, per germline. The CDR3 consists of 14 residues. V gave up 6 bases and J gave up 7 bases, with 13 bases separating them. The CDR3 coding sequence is TGTGCCAGCAGACTGGACGGGGCGAATTCACCCCTCCACTTT. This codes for CASRLDGANSPLHF.

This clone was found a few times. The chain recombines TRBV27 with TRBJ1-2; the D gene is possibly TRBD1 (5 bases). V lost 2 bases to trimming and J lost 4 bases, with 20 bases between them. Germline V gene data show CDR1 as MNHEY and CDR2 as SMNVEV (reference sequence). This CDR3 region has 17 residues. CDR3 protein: CASSLIGQGRRIYGYTF. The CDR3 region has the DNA TGTGCCAGCAGTTTAATTGGGCAGGGACGGAGAATCTATGGCTACACCTTC.

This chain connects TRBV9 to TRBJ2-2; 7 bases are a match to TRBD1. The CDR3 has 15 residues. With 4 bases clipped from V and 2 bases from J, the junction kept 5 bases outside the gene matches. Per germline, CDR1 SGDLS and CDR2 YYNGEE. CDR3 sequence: CASSSGTDNTGELFF. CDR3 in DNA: TGTGCCAGCAGCTCCGGGACAGATAACACCGGGGAGCTGTTTTTT.

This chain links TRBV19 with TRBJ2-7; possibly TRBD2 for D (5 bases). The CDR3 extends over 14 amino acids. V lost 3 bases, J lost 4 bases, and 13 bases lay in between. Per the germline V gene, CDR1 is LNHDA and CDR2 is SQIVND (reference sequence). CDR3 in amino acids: CASSILVEGYEQYF. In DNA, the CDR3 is TGTGCCAGTAGTATTCTCGTCGAGGGTTACGAGCAGTACTTC. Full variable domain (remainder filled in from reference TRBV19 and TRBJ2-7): DGGITQSPKYLFRKEGQNVTLSCEQNLNHDAMYWYRQDPGQGLRLIYYSQIVNDFQKGDIAEGYSVSREKKESFPLTVTSAQKNPTAFYLCASSILVEGYEQYFGPGTRLTVT.

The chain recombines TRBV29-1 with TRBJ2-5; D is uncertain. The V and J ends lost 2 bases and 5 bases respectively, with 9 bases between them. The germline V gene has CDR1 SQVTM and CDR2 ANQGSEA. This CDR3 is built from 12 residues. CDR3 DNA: TGCAGCGTTGAATACGGCCCGGAGACCCAGTACTTC. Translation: CSVEYGPETQYF.

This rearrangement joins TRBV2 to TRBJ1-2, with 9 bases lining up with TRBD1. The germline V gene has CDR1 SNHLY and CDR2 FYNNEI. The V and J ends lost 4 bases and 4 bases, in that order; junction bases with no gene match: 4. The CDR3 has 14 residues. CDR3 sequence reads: CASSVGTGPYGYTF. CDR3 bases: TGTGCCAGCAGTGTGGGGACAGGGCCCTATGGCTACACCTTC.

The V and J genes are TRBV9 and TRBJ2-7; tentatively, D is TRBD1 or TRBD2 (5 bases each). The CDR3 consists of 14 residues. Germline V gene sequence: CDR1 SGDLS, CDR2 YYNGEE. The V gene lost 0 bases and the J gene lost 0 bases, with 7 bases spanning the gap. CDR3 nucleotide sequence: TGTGCCAGCAGCGTAGGGGGGAACTCCTACGAGCAGTACTTC. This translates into CASSVGGNSYEQYF.

The CDR3 protein is CASSLFASTPYEQYF. CDR3 sequence (DNA): TGTGCCAGCAGCTTATTTGCTAGTACCCCCTACGAGCAGTACTTC. V usage is TRBV7-8 and J usage is TRBJ2-7; D call uncertain. This CDR3 is 15 amino acids long. V was pared by 2 bases and J by 2 bases, with 13 bases between. Germline V gene sequence: CDR1 SGHVS, CDR2 FQNEAQ. Based on the CDR3 plus reference TRBV7-8 and TRBJ2-7, the full variable domain is GAGVSQSPRYKVAKRGQDVALRCDPISGHVSLFWYQQALGQGPEFLTYFQNEAQLDKSGLPSDRFFAERPEGSVSTLKIQRTQQEDSAVYLCASSLFASTPYEQYFGPGTRLTVT.